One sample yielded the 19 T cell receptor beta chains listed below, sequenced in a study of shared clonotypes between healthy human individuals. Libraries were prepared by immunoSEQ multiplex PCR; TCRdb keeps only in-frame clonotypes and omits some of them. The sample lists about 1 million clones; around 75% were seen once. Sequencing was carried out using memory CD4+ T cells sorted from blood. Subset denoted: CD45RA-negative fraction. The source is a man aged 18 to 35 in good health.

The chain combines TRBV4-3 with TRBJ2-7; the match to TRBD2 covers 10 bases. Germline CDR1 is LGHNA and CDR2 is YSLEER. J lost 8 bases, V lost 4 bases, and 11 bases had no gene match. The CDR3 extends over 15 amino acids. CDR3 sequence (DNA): TGCGCCAGCAGCCCCGCAGCGGGAGGGCCTTTAAAGCAGTACTTC. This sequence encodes CASSPAAGGPLKQYF.

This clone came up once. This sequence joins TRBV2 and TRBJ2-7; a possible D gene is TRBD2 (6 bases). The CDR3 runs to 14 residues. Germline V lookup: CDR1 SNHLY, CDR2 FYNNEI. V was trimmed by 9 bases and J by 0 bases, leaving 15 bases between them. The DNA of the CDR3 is TGTGCCAGGGAGACAGTGCGGGACTCCTACGAGCAGTACTTC. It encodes CARETVRDSYEQYF.

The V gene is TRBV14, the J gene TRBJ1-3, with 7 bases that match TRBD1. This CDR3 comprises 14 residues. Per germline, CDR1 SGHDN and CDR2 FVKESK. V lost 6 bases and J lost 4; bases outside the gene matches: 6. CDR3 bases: TGTGCCAGCAGACCGACAGGGTTGGGAAACACCATATATTTT. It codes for CASRPTGLGNTIYF.

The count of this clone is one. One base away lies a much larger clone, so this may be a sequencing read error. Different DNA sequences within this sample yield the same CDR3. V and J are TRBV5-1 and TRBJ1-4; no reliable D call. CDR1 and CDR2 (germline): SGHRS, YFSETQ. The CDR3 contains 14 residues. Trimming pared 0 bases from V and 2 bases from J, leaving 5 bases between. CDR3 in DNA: TGCGCCAGCAGCTTGGAAGGGACTAATGAAAAACTGTTTTTT. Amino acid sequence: CASSLEGTNEKLFF.

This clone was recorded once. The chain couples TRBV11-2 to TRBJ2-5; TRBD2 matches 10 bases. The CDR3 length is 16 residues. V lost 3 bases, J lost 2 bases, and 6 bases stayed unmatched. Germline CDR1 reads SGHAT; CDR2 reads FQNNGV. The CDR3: CASSFLASGGQETQYF. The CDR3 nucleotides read TGTGCCAGCAGCTTCTTGGCTAGCGGGGGTCAAGAGACCCAGTACTTC.

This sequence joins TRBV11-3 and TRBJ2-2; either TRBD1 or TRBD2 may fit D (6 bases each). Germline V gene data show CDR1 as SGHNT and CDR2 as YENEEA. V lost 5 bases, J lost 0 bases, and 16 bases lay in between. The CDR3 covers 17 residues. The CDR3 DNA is TGTGCCAGCAGCCCACCCAAGGGGGGAACGAACACCGGGGAGCTGTTTTTT. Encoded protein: CASSPPKGGTNTGELFF. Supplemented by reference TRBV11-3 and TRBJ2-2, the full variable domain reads EAGVVQSPRYKIIEKKQPVAFWCNPISGHNTLYWYLQNLGQGPELLIRYENEEAVDDSQLPKDRFSAERLKGVDSTLKIQPAELGDSAVYLCASSPPKGGTNTGELFFGEGSRLTVL.

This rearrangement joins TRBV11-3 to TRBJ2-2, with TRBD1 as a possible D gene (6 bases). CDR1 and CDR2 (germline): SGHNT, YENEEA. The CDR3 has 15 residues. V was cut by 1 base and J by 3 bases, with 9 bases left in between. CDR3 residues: CASSLGQADTGELFF. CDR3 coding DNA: TGTGCCAGCAGCTTAGGACAGGCCGACACCGGGGAGCTGTTTTTT.

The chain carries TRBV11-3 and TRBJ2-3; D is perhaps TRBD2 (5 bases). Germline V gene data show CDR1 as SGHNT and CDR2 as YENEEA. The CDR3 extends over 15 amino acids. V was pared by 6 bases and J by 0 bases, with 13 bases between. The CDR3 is CASSLRSGSTDTQYF. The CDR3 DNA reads TGTGCCAGCAGTCTAAGGAGCGGCAGCACAGATACGCAGTATTTT.

The DNA for the CDR3 is TGTGCCAGCAGCTTAGTGGACAGCCCGTCCCAAGAGACCCAGTACTTC. Translated: CASSLVDSPSQETQYF. The V call is TRBV7-2, the J call TRBJ2-5; possible D gene TRBD1, 6 bases. The V and J ends lost 1 base and 1 base respectively, with 13 bases between them. The CDR3 covers 16 residues. Germline values: CDR1 SGHTA, CDR2 FQGNSA.

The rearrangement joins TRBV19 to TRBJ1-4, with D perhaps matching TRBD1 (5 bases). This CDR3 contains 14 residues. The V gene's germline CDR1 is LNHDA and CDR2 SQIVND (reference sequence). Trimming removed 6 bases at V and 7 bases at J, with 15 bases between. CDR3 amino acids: CASRWGGVGEKLFF. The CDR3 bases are TGTGCCAGTAGATGGGGGGGAGTCGGTGAAAAACTGTTTTTT.

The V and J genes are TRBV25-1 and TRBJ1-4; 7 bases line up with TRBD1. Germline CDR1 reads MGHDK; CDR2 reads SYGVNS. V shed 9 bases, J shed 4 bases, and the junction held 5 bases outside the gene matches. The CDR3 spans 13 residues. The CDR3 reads CASLGQFNEKLFF. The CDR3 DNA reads TGTGCCAGTCTGGGACAGTTTAATGAAAAACTGTTTTTT.

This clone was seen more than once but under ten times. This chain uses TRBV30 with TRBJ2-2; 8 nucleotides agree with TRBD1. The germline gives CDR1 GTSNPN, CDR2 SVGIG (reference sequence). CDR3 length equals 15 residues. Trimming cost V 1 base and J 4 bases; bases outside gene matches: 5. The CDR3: CAWSADRGATGELFF. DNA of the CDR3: TGTGCCTGGAGTGCCGACAGGGGCGCCACCGGGGAGCTGTTTTTT.

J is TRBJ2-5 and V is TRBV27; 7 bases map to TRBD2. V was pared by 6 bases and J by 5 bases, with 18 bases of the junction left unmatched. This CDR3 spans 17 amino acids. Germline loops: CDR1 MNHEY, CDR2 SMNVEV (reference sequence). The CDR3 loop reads CASRPLGGSPLWETQYF. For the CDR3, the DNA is TGTGCCAGCAGGCCCCTGGGCGGGAGCCCCTTGTGGGAGACCCAGTACTTC.

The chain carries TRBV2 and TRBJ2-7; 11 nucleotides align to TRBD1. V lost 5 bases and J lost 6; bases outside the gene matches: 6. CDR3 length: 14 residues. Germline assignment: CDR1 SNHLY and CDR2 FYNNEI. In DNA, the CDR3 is TGTGCCAGCAGTAGGACAGGGGGCGCAGGCGAGCAGTACTTC. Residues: CASSRTGGAGEQYF.

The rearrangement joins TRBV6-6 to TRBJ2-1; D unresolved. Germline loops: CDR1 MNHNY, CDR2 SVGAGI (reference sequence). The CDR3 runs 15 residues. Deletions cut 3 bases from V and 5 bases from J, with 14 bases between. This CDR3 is CASSYSRRADNEQFF. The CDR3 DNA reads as TGTGCCAGCAGTTATTCCCGACGGGCGGACAATGAGCAGTTCTTC.

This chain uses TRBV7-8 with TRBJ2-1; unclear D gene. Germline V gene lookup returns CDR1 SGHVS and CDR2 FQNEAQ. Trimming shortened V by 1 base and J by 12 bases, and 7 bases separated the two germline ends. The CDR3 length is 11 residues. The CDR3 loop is CASSLDRGQFF. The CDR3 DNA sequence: TGTGCCAGCAGCTTAGACAGAGGGCAGTTCTTC.

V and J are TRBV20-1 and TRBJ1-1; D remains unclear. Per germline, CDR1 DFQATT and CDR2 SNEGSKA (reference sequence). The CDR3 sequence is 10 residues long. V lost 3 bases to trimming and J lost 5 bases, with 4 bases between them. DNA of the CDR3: TGCAGTGCTAGCCCGACTGAAGCTTTCTTT. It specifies CSASPTEAFF.

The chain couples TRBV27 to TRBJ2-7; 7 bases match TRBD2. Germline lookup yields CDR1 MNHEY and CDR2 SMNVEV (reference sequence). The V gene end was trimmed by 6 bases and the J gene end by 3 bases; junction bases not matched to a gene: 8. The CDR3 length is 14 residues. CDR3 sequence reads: CASSASGAFYEQYF. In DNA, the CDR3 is TGTGCCAGCAGCGCTAGCGGTGCCTTCTACGAGCAGTACTTC.

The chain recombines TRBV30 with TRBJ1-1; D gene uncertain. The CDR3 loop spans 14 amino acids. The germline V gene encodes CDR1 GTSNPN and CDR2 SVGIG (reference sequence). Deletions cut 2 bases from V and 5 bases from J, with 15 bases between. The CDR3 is CAWSSPGPPTEAFF. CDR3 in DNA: TGTGCCTGGAGTTCCCCCGGCCCCCCGACTGAAGCTTTCTTT.